The rows below give T cell receptor beta chains drawn from one sample of a study of blood T cell repertoires in COVID-19. This table comes from immunoSEQ multiplex PCR, and its TCRdb copy is limited to in-frame clones, with some not included. The sample has over 200,000 clones, roughly 85% seen once; the top ten hold around 20%. Sample: PBMCs or T cells enriched from blood (not recorded which). The origin of the receptors is a man between 40 and 49 years old who had recovered from COVID-19. CDR3s include the opening cysteine and the closing phenylalanine or tryptophan. D genes are given only for firm matches. Some rows mark clone size as missing; the rest say once, few, many or name a class of expanded clone.

D | J | V | size | CDR3 | DNA
. | TRBJ2-1 | TRBV11-2 | . | CASSLNQTSASYNEQFF | TGTGCCAGCAGCTTAAATCAAACGAGTGCTTCCTACAATGAGCAGTTCTTC
. | TRBJ1-6 | TRBV27 | . | CASSLEYTNSPLHF | TGTGCCAGCAGTTTAGAATACACGAATTCACCCCTCCACTTT
TRBD2 | TRBJ2-2 | TRBV5-1 | . | CASSPTSANTGELFF | TGCGCCAGCAGCCCCACTAGCGCGAACACCGGGGAGCTGTTTTTT
TRBD1 | TRBJ1-5 | TRBV4-1 | . | CASSHSGTENQPQHF | TGCGCCAGCAGCCATTCCGGGACAGAAAATCAGCCCCAGCATTTT
. | TRBJ1-2 | TRBV30 | . | CAWSVNRRLGLFYTF | TGTGCCTGGAGTGTAAATCGTAGGTTAGGACTATTCTACACCTTC
. | TRBJ2-5 | TRBV7-2 | . | CASSFESGPRETQYF | TGTGCCAGCAGCTTCGAGAGCGGCCCTAGGGAGACCCAGTACTTC
. | TRBJ1-1 | TRBV19 | . | CASSLGQNTEAFF | TGTGCCAGTAGTTTGGGACAAAACACTGAAGCTTTCTTT
. | TRBJ1-3 | TRBV18 | . | CASSPRQPQFSGNTIYF | TGTGCCAGCTCACCACGACAGCCCCAATTCTCTGGAAACACCATATATTTT
. | TRBJ2-3 | TRBV7-9 | . | CASRSGAHTQYF | TGTGCCAGCAGGTCAGGTGCTCATACGCAGTATTTT
TRBD1 | TRBJ2-3 | TRBV19 | . | CASRGTGSDTQYF | TGTGCCAGTAGGGGGACAGGGTCAGATACGCAGTATTTT
. | TRBJ1-6 | TRBV14 | . | CASSQTLVSSPLHF | TGTGCCAGCAGCCAGACGCTAGTCAGTTCACCCCTCCACTTT
. | TRBJ2-3 | TRBV11-3 | . | CASSLDEADTQYF | TGTGCCAGCAGCTTAGATGAGGCCGATACGCAGTATTTT
. | TRBJ2-2 | TRBV15 | . | CATSRAGDGELFF | TGTGCCACCAGCAGAGCAGGGGACGGGGAGCTGTTTTTT
. | TRBJ1-4 | TRBV7-3 | . | CASSLYGTLNEKLFF | TGTGCCAGCAGCTTATACGGGACTCTTAATGAAAAACTGTTTTTT
. | TRBJ2-3 | TRBV2 | . | CASSGAGVRHTQYF | TGTGCCAGCAGTGGGGCAGGGGTGAGACATACGCAGTATTTT
. | TRBJ1-2 | TRBV27 | . | CASSPLPLDTSGGYTF | TGTGCCAGCAGTCCTCTACCATTAGACACGAGTGGGGGCTACACCTTC
TRBD1 | TRBJ1-4 | TRBV7-2 | . | CASSPGDRGHEKLFF | TGTGCCAGCAGCCCGGGGGACAGGGGGCATGAAAAACTGTTTTTT
. | TRBJ1-5 | TRBV28 | . | CASRYRSRGQPQHF | TGTGCCAGCAGATACAGGTCCCGAGGTCAGCCCCAGCATTTT
. | TRBJ2-7 | TRBV24-1 | . | CATSDFRGYEQYF | TGTGCCACCAGTGATTTCAGGGGCTACGAGCAGTACTTC
. | TRBJ1-6 | TRBV7-9 | . | CASRRTALNSPLHF | TGTGCCAGCCGGCGGACAGCCTTAAATTCACCCCTCCACTTT
. | TRBJ1-1 | TRBV28 | . | CASSFPGNTEAFF | TGTGCCAGCAGTTTTCCAGGAAACACTGAAGCTTTCTTT
TRBD2 | TRBJ2-1 | TRBV7-9 | once | CASSLALLAGVYNEQFF | TGTGCCAGCAGCTTAGCCCTCCTAGCGGGAGTTTACAATGAGCAGTTCTTC
. | TRBJ1-2 | TRBV4-1 | . | CASSQEGRSNYGYTF | TGCGCCAGCAGCCAAGAAGGCAGGTCTAACTATGGCTACACCTTC
. | TRBJ1-5 | TRBV6-2/TRBV6-3 | . | CASSHDRNNQPQHF | TGTGCCAGCAGTCATGACAGAAACAATCAGCCCCAGCATTTT
. | TRBJ2-7 | TRBV6-6 | . | CASSYSRGTTSEQYF | TGTGCCAGCAGTTACTCGCGGGGAACTACTAGCGAGCAGTACTTC
. | TRBJ1-2 | TRBV28 | . | CASSSTGIYGYTF | TGTGCCAGCAGCTCGACAGGCATCTATGGCTACACCTTC
. | TRBJ1-4 | TRBV24-1 | . | CATSDPQGQGEKLFF | TGTGCCACCAGTGATCCCCAGGGGCAGGGTGAAAAACTGTTTTTT
. | TRBJ2-7 | TRBV4-3 | . | CASSQENGIYEQYF | TGCGCCAGCAGCCAAGAGAACGGGATCTACGAGCAGTACTTC
. | TRBJ2-1 | TRBV12-3/TRBV12-4 | few | CASSSRNEQFF | TGTGCCAGCAGTTCCCGTAATGAGCAGTTCTTC
TRBD2 | TRBJ2-1 | TRBV2 | . | CASRAGGPNNEQFF | TGTGCCAGCAGGGCGGGAGGGCCGAATAATGAGCAGTTCTTC
. | TRBJ2-5 | TRBV5-4 | . | CASSLGSSIQETQYF | TGTGCCAGCAGCTTGGGAAGCTCCATCCAAGAGACCCAGTACTTC
TRBD2 | TRBJ2-7 | TRBV7-9 | . | CASSSTEGLIYEQYF | TGTGCCAGCAGCTCGACGGAGGGACTAATCTACGAGCAGTACTTC
TRBD2 | TRBJ2-3 | TRBV4-1 | . | CASSRITGRGRAQDTQYF | TGCGCCAGCAGCCGCATCACGGGGCGAGGGAGGGCCCAGGATACGCAGTATTTT
TRBD1 | TRBJ2-5 | TRBV5-1 | . | CASSLAGTGAQETQYF | TGCGCCAGCAGCTTGGCCGGGACAGGGGCTCAAGAGACCCAGTACTTC
TRBD2 | TRBJ2-1 | TRBV9 | . | CASSLSGSTYNEQFF | TGTGCCAGCAGTCTTAGCGGGAGCACCTACAATGAGCAGTTCTTC
. | TRBJ1-1 | TRBV4-3 | few | CASSQVQATEAFF | TGCGCCAGCAGCCAAGTTCAGGCCACTGAAGCTTTCTTT
TRBD1 | TRBJ2-4 | TRBV28 | . | CASSFLLQGDSIQYF | TGTGCCAGCAGTTTTCTTTTACAGGGGGATAGCATTCAGTACTTC
TRBD1 | TRBJ1-4 | TRBV28 | once | CASSHRGTNEKLFF | TGTGCCAGCAGCCACAGGGGCACTAATGAAAAACTGTTTTTT
TRBD1 | TRBJ2-7 | TRBV25-1 | . | CASSPENRGSYEQYF | TGTGCCAGCAGTCCGGAGAACAGGGGTTCCTACGAGCAGTACTTC
TRBD2 | TRBJ2-1 | TRBV24-1 | . | CATSDPRTSNEQFF | TGTGCCACCAGTGACCCAAGGACTAGCAATGAGCAGTTCTTC
TRBD1 | TRBJ2-7 | TRBV7-6 | . | CASSLDDRGVYEQYF | TGTGCCAGCAGCTTAGACGACAGGGGCGTATACGAGCAGTACTTC